This T cell receptor (beta chain) was sequenced during a study of vaccination effects on CD4 cells after COVID-19. Study in general: Two million PBMC were placed in each well, which was supplemented with roughly 10 IU/ml IL-2 and approximately 10 ug/ml peptides.

As to this clone: What it binds is not known.

It was after roughly ten days of culture that CD4+ T cells were isolated. Participants each got two BNT162b2 or mRNA-1273 vaccine doses. The study found no prior SARS-CoV-2 infection in the vaccine recipients, who tested negative for nucleocapsid antibodies. Trimming shortened V by 4 bases and J by 3 bases, and 13 bases separated the two germline ends. Per the germline V gene, CDR1 is SGHRS and CDR2 is YFSETQ. The CDR3 is made up of 15 amino acids. Study-wide findings and caveats: Within healthy vaccinees, only 1 of 255 vaccine-induced clones displayed cross-reactivity with common cold coronaviruses.

The assay was immunoSEQ multiplex PCR, and TCRdb's table has in-frame clones only and misses some. This sample carries 57,000 or so clones, around 84% of them seen once, and the ten largest clones take 3.5% to 5.5%. Sequencing used CD4+ T cells from PBMCs cultured without peptide, obtained after COVID-19 vaccination. The sequence was collected from a human donor who received a COVID-19 vaccine. The rearrangement uses TRBV5-1 and TRBJ2-2, with D perhaps matching TRBD1 or TRBD2 (5 bases each). The CDR3 region has the DNA TGCGCCAGCAGCCGGTCGGGGCGCGACACCGGGGAGCTGTTTTTT. Translated: CASSRSGRDTGELFF.